The 23 T cell receptor beta chains in this list originate from one sample, sequenced in a study of molecular identifiers for immune sequencing clone quantification. TCRdb processed the PCR reads anew with MiXCR; each CDR3 protein has one entry. The repertoire holds some 65,000 distinct CDR3 sequences, with roughly 20% as singletons. Material for sequencing was naive CD8+ T cells from blood, with Jurkat cell RNA spiked in. Subset meaning: FACS-sorted CD8+CD4-CCR7+CD45RA+ naive T cells. The receptors derive from a human donor in good health. Some libraries in this study had Jurkat cell RNA spiked in.

Note on this clonotype: With a much larger clone just one base away, this may be a read error. The CDR3 DNA reads TGTGCCAGCAGCCGCGAGCCCAGCGGGGGAATAGAGACCCAGTACTTC. Protein: CASSREPSGGIETQYF. V usage is TRBV7-2 and J usage is TRBJ2-5; TRBD2 matches 8 bases. The germline V gene encodes CDR1 SGHTA and CDR2 FQGNSA. V dropped 5 bases and J dropped 4; count of bases not matched to a gene: 12. The CDR3 consists of 16 residues.

As regards this clonotype: A much larger clone lies a single base off, so this may be a read error. The conserved phenylalanine or tryptophan normally closing the CDR3 is absent here, so this likely arose from a read error. The chain has TRBV20-1 and TRBJ2-5; D is perhaps TRBD1 (5 bases). The CDR3 has 13 residues. The ends were cut back, 1 base at V and 5 bases at J, with 11 bases in the middle. Germline CDR1 is DFQATT and CDR2 is SNEGSKA (reference sequence). The CDR3 DNA follows: TGCAGTGCTAGAGCCCAGGGTCCCGAGACCCAGTACCTC. This translates into CSARAQGPETQYL.

Points on this clonotype: This may be a read error: a much more frequent sequence differs by one nucleotide. J is TRBJ1-1 and V is TRBV6-6, with D possibly being TRBD1 (6 bases). Germline V gene data show CDR1 as MNHNY and CDR2 as SVGAGI (reference sequence). This CDR3 spans 13 amino acids. This chain's CDR3 is CAGSQGMNTEAFF. The CDR3 coding sequence is TGTGCCGGCAGCCAGGGGATGAACACTGAAGCTTTCTTT.

This clonotype was counted ten times or more. The gene calls are TRBV7-3 and TRBJ2-7; TRBD2 aligns across 10 bases. Germline CDR1 SGHTA, CDR2 FQGTGA. V was clipped by 5 bases and J by 1 base; unmatched bases: 11. The CDR3 is 17 residues long. CDR3 in DNA: TGTGCCAGCAGCCGCAAGGATCTAGCGGGAGTTTCCTACGAGCAGTACTTC. Residues: CASSRKDLAGVSYEQYF. Full variable domain (rest looked up from reference TRBV7-3 and TRBJ2-7): GAGVSQTPSNKVTEKGKYVELRCDPISGHTALYWYRQSLGQGPEFLIYFQGTGAADDSGLPNDRFFAVRPEGSVSTLKIQRTERGDSAVYLCASSRKDLAGVSYEQYFGPGTRLTVT.

The table lists this clonotype with many counts. The rearrangement uses TRBV7-9 and TRBJ2-3; either TRBD1 or TRBD2 may fit D (5 bases each). Germline V gene data show CDR1 as SEHNR and CDR2 as FQNEAQ (reference sequence). The V end lost 5 bases, the J end lost 11 bases, and 17 bases lay between the germline ends. The CDR3 is 13 amino acids. The CDR3 DNA reads TGTGCCAGCAGCACCGGGGCCTCCGGGTGGCAGTATTTT. This translates into CASSTGASGWQYF.

This clonotype was seen a few times. The CDR3 reads CASSGRTGIYNEQFF. CDR3 DNA: TGTGCCAGCAGTGGCCGGACAGGGATCTACAATGAGCAGTTCTTC. The J gene is TRBJ2-1, the V gene TRBV6-1; 8 nucleotides align to TRBD1. The CDR3 has 15 amino acids. V trimming: 4 bases; J trimming: 3 bases; junction bases outside the gene matches: 5. Germline V gene data show CDR1 as MNHNS and CDR2 as SASEGT.

This clonotype appeared a single time. This could be a read error, since a much larger clone is one nucleotide away. V usage is TRBV20-1 and J usage is TRBJ2-7, with D maybe TRBD1 (5 bases). Germline CDR1 is DFQATT and CDR2 is SNEGSKA (reference sequence). This CDR3 contains 13 residues. The CDR3 loop reads CTADRQDIYEQYF. The CDR3 DNA is TGCACTGCTGACCGGCAGGACATTTACGAGCAGTACTTC.

This clonotype showed up many times. CDR3 region: CASSLGTSGSRETQYF. The DNA for the CDR3 is TGCGCCAGCAGCCTTGGGACTAGCGGGAGTAGAGAGACCCAGTACTTC. This chain connects TRBV4-3 to TRBJ2-5; 14 nucleotides line up with TRBD2. This CDR3 is 16 amino acids long. In germline, CDR1 is LGHNA, CDR2 YSLEER. After removal of 4 bases from V and 4 bases from J, the junction contained 5 bases not matched to a gene.

The table lists this clonotype with many counts. An end of the junction does not agree with germline; a read error may underlie this. The genes are TRBV11-2 and TRBJ2-5, with a weak D call TRBD1 (6 bases). This CDR3 is 16 amino acids long. Germline CDR1 SGHAT, CDR2 FQNNGV. CDR3 DNA: TGTGCCAGCAGTTTAGGGGGACGGCTAGAAAAAGAGACCCAGTACTTC. It codes for CASSLGGRLEKETQYF.

In its sample, this clonotype was seen many times. The V gene is TRBV4-1, the J gene TRBJ2-5, with 9 bases matching TRBD2. Germline CDR1 is MGHRA and CDR2 is YSYEKL. CDR3 size: 17 residues. V gave up 4 bases and J gave up 3 bases; unmatched junction bases: 12. CDR3 region: CASSPAPTSGLEETQYF. For the CDR3, the DNA is TGCGCCAGCAGCCCAGCCCCGACTAGCGGATTAGAAGAGACCCAGTACTTC.

This clonotype was observed many times. This sequence joins TRBV7-9 and TRBJ1-1; TRBD1 matches 9 bases. Germline lookup yields CDR1 SEHNR and CDR2 FQNEAQ (reference sequence). The junction had 6 bases not matched to a gene; V was cut back by 3 bases and J by 1 base. The CDR3 has 16 residues. The CDR3 DNA sequence: TGTGCCAGCAGCTTGGGACAGGGCGGCCCGAACACTGAAGCTTTCTTT. Translation: CASSLGQGGPNTEAFF.

This clonotype has at least ten counts. The chain joins TRBV7-6 to TRBJ2-3; D possibly uses TRBD1 or TRBD2 (5 bases each). V was shortened by 0 bases and J by 5 bases, with 12 bases between the two germline ends. This CDR3 is 15 amino acids long. Per germline, CDR1 SGHVS and CDR2 FNYEAQ. The CDR3 DNA sequence: TGTGCCAGCAGCTTAGCGGGCGGTGGGGGAGATACGCAGTATTTT. This translates into CASSLAGGGGDTQYF.

This clonotype was seen more than once but under ten times. This rearrangement joins TRBV1 to TRBJ2-2; TRBD1 is the table's D call and was not checked against the DNA. TRBV1 represents a pseudogene. The CDR3 length is 19 residues. The CDR3 DNA reads TGCACCAGCAGCCATATGTGCCGCCGGGAGCGAGGGGACACCGGGGAGCTGTTTTTT. This codes for CTSSHMCRRERGDTGELFF.

This clonotype was detected many times. This chain joins TRBV29-1 and TRBJ2-2, with D unclear. This CDR3 is built from 11 residues. Per germline, CDR1 SQVTM and CDR2 ANQGSEA. The ends were cut back, 4 bases at V and 5 bases at J, with 5 bases in the middle. This chain's CDR3 is CSVVLTGELFF. DNA for the CDR3: TGCAGCGTTGTCTTAACCGGGGAGCTGTTTTTT.

This clonotype was seen at least ten times. The genes are TRBV20-1 and TRBJ2-7; perhaps TRBD1 as D (5 bases). Germline loops: CDR1 DFQATT, CDR2 SNEGSKA (reference sequence). V lost 5 bases to trimming and J lost 4 bases, with 15 bases between them. This CDR3 has 13 residues. The CDR3 spells CSADRQDIYEQYF. In nucleotides, the CDR3 is TGCAGTGCTGACCGGCAGGACATTTACGAGCAGTACTTC.

This clonotype was observed a handful of times. The CDR3 bases are TGTGTCGGCAGCTTAAGACTAGCGGGAGTCGAGGGAGATACGCAGTATTTT. Translated: CVGSLRLAGVEGDTQYF. The chain couples TRBV7-8 to TRBJ2-3; the match to TRBD2 covers 12 bases. CDR1 and CDR2 from the germline V gene are SGHVS and FQNEAQ. The CDR3 is made up of 17 amino acids.

This clonotype was seen ten or more times. The chain combines TRBV6-6 with TRBJ2-2; 9 nucleotides line up with TRBD2. CDR1 is MNHNY, CDR2 SVGAGI, per germline (reference sequence). V lost 0 bases and J lost 6; bases outside the gene matches: 2. The CDR3 extends over 15 amino acids. For the CDR3, the DNA is TGTGCCAGCAGTTACTCTGCGGGAGGGCCCGGGGAGCTGTTTTTT. This translates into CASSYSAGGPGELFF.

The sample holds many counts of this clonotype. The genes are TRBV5-1 and TRBJ2-5, with D perhaps TRBD1 (5 bases). CDR1 and CDR2 (germline): SGHRS, YFSETQ. Trimming took 0 bases from V and 5 from J, leaving 14 bases between them. The CDR3 runs to 15 residues. The CDR3 region has the DNA TGCGCCAGCAGCTTGGAGCCAGGGTATATGGAGACCCAGTACTTC. Protein product: CASSLEPGYMETQYF.

This clonotype was counted ten times or more. The CDR3 DNA reads as TGCGCCAGCAGCTCCGGGACAACGTTTGGAACTGCGGATACGCAGTATTTT. As protein: CASSSGTTFGTADTQYF. The chain links TRBV5-1 to TRBJ2-3, with D possibly matching TRBD1 (6 bases). Looked up from germline, CDR1 is SGHRS and CDR2 is YFSETQ. The CDR3 is 17 residues long. Trimming removed 3 bases at V and 6 bases at J, with 23 bases between.

This clonotype was seen at least ten times. The V and J genes are TRBV28 and TRBJ1-2; unclear D gene. The CDR3 covers 15 residues. Germline V gene lookup returns CDR1 MDHEN and CDR2 SYDVKM. The ends were cut back, 5 bases at V and 2 bases at J, with 15 bases in the middle. The CDR3 DNA is TGTGCCAGCAGTGACGGACTTCCCCAGAACTATGGCTACACCTTC. Residues: CASSDGLPQNYGYTF.

In regard to this clonotype: A much larger clone differs from this one at a single base, so this may be a read error. This chain joins TRBV5-3 and TRBJ2-2; D may be TRBD2 (5 bases). TRBV5-3 is known as an ORF, though its function is uncertain. This CDR3 has 15 residues. CDR3 loop: CASSLGSGSSGELLF. CDR3 sequence (DNA): TGTGCCAGCAGCTTGGGCAGTGGGTCGTCCGGGGAGCTGCTTTTT.

The table lists this clonotype with many counts. J is TRBJ2-2 and V is TRBV4-2; unclear D gene. V lost 3 bases to trimming and J lost 7 bases, with 9 bases between them. CDR3 length: 13 residues. CDR1 is LGHNA and CDR2 is YNFKEQ in the germline V gene. The CDR3 coding sequence is TGTGCCAGCAGCCAGTTTCGGAGCGGGGAGCTGTTTTTT. Translating it yields CASSQFRSGELFF.

Ten or more counts support this clonotype. The rearrangement links TRBV11-2 to TRBJ2-5; 11 bases align to TRBD2. Germline V gives CDR1 SGHAT, CDR2 FQNNGV. This CDR3 has 17 residues. The J segment lost 1 base and the V segment lost 5 bases, leaving 9 bases of the junction unmatched. For the CDR3, the DNA is TGTGCCAGCAGCACAAATAGCGGGAGGGTCGTCCAAGAGACCCAGTACTTC. Its protein is CASSTNSGRVVQETQYF.